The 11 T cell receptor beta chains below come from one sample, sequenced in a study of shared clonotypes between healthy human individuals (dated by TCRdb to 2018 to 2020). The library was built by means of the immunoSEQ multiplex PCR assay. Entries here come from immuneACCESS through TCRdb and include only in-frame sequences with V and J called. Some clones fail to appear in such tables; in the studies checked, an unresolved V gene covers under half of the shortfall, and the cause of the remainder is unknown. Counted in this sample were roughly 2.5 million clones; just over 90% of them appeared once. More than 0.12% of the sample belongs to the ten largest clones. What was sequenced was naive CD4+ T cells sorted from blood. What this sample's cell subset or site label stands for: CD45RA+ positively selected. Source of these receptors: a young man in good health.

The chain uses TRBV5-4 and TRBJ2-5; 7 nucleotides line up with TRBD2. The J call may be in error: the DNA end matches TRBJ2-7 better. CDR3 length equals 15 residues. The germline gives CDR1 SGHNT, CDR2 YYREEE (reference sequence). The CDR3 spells CASSLDLAAVYEQYF. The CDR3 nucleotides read TGTGCCAGCAGCTTGGATCTAGCGGCAGTCTACGAGCAGTACTTC.

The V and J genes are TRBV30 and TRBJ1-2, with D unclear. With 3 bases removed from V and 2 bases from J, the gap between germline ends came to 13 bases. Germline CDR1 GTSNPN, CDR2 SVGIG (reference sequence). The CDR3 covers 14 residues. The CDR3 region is CAWSFRVGNYGYTF. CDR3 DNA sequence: TGTGCCTGGAGCTTTCGGGTTGGGAACTATGGCTACACCTTC.

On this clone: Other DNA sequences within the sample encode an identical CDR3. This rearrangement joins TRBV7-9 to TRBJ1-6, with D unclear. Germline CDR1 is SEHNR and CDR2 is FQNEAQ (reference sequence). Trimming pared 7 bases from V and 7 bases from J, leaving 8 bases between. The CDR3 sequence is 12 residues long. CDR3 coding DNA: TGTGCCAGCACGTCTGGCAATTCACCCCTCCACTTT. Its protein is CASTSGNSPLHF.

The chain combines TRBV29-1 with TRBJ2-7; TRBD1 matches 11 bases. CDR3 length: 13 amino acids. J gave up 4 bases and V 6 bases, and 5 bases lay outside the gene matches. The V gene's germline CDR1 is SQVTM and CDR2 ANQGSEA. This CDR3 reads CSVRGQGVYEQYF. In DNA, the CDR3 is TGCAGCGTGCGGGGACAGGGGGTATACGAGCAGTACTTC.

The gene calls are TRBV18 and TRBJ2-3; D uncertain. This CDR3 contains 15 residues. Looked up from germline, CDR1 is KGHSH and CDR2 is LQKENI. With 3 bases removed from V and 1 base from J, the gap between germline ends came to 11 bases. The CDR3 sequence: CASSPYGQGTDTQYF. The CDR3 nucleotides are TGTGCCAGCTCACCCTACGGGCAGGGCACAGATACGCAGTATTTT.

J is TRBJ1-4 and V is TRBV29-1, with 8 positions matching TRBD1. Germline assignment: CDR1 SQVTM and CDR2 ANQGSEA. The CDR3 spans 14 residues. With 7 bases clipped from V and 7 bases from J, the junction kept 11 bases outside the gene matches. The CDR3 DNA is TGCAGCGCAGCGGACAGGGAGTGGGGTGAAAAACTGTTTTTT. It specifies CSAADREWGEKLFF.

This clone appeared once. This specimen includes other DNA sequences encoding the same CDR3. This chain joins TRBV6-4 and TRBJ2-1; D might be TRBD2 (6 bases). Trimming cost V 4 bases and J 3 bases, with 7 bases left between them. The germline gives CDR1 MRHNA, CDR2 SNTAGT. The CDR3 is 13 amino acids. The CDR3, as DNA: TGTGCCAGCAGTGGTAGCGGCTACAATGAGCAGTTCTTC. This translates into CASSGSGYNEQFF.

This chain's CDR3 is CSVEPGQGRGEQYF. The CDR3 DNA follows: TGCAGCGTTGAACCGGGACAGGGGAGGGGCGAGCAGTACTTC. V is TRBV29-1 and J is TRBJ2-5; 10 bases match TRBD1. The DNA end is more similar to TRBJ2-7, so the J call may be wrong. Germline V gene data show CDR1 as SQVTM and CDR2 as ANQGSEA. The CDR3 contains 14 residues.

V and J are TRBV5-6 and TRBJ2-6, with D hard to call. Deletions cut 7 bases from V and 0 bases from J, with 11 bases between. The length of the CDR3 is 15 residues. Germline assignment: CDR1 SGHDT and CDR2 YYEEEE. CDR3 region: CASGRWSSGANVLTF. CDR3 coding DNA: TGTGCCAGCGGAAGGTGGAGCTCTGGGGCCAACGTCCTGACTTTC.

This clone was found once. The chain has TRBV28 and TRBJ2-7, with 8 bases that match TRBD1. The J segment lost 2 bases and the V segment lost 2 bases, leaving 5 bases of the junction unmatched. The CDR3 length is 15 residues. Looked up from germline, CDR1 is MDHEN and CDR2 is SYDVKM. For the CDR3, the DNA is TGTGCCAGCAGTTTAATGGGACAGGCAGCCTACGAGCAGTACTTC. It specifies CASSLMGQAAYEQYF.

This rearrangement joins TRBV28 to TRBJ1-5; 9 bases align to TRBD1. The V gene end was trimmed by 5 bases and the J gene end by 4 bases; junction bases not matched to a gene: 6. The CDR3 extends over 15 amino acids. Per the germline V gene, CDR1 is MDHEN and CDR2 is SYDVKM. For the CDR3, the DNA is TGTGCCAGCAGTAGTGGACAGGGGCCAAATCAGCCCCAGCATTTT. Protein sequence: CASSSGQGPNQPQHF.